This T cell receptor (beta chain) was identified during a study of blood T cell repertoires in COVID-19 (TCRdb year 2020). Concerning the study at large: The collaborator samples originated in the United States, Italy and Spain and spanned the acute and convalescent phases of COVID-19. The prospective study material was composed of cDNA or gDNA derived from T cells, B-cell-depleted T cells, or PBMCs. Where available, HLA class I and class II types were taken from metadata supplied by the sample provider and were not determined by assay-based typing. The samples were drawn from the first 160 participants of the ongoing ImmuneRACE study and from about 1,200 subjects provided by 6 global collaborators. Sample metadata almost always included a de-identified subject ID, COVID-19 status, age in years and sex. The repertoires were made available in a free public database intended to serve as a resource for research on the immune response to SARS-CoV-2. The dataset comprised deeply sampled blood TCRbeta repertoires from subjects exposed to, actively infected with, or recovered from COVID-19.

This clone has only a few counts. Its binding antigen is unknown. No base quality values were provided; no much bigger clone lies one nucleotide off. V loses 0 bases, J loses 0 bases, and the germline ends lie 8 bases apart. Including the terminal cysteine and phenylalanine, the CDR3 comprises 15 residues. Only CDR3 DNA is held: 45 bases, read in frame from base 1. The germline V gene sets CDR1 to WSHSY and CDR2 to SAAADI. The investigation overall reported the following: The quantity of clinical and demographic metadata differed by source and by participant and was supplied without curation.

The immunoSEQ Assay, a bias-controlled multiplex PCR, was used to amplify TCRbeta CDR3 regions from genomic DNA. The paper's data handling went like this. The number of nucleated cells in each sample was estimated by amplification of reference gene primers within the assay. Sequence reads were collapsed and filtered to measure the absolute abundance of every unique TCRbeta CDR3 rearrangement. For each sample, productive Simpson clonality was calculated as the square root of Simpson's diversity index across productive rearrangements. Here the immuneACCESS table is served through TCRdb, limited to in-frame sequences with V and J called. Missing clones are a known gap in these copies; in checked studies unresolved V genes cover under half, and the rest lacks a known reason. V and J calls and clone size are as listed in that table; D and trimming were resolved from the DNA. The sample table shows a few hundred thousand clones, and approximately 90% are seen once. The biggest ten clones account for 1.2% of the sample.

Enrolling through a virtual design, the prospective study's participants ranged in age from roughly 18 to 95 years and lived across 24 United States geographic areas. In the prospective study, cohorts were assigned on the basis of participant-reported clinical history obtained from a screening survey and a study questionnaire. Recovered participants in ImmuneRACE Cohort 3 were defined by two consecutive negative NP/OP PCR tests, clearance by a healthcare professional, or resolution of symptoms. Each participant in the prospective study had whole blood, serum and a nasopharyngeal or oropharyngeal swab collected by mobile phlebotomists. Prospective study participants could optionally give additional blood draws and questionnaires over an approximately 2-month period. Prospective study blood samples were shipped either frozen or at room temperature before DNA extraction.

The sample taken for sequencing was PBMCs or T cells enriched from blood (not recorded which). Recombination linked TRBV10-2 to TRBJ1-1; the D gene is unclear. This TCR was recovered from a young woman who had recovered from COVID-19. The CDR3 region reads CASSESVTLNTEAFF. The DNA sequence is as follows: TGCGCCAGCAGTGAGTCTGTGACACTGAACACTGAAGCTTTCTTT.